These 4 T cell receptor beta chains came from one sample sequenced in a study of memory CD4+ T cells and cytomegalovirus serostatus. The repertoire was sequenced with immunoSEQ multiplex PCR; TCRdb's copy has only in-frame clones and lacks some. The table has some 54,000 clones, more than 70% seen once. The sort gate was single viable CD3+CD4+CD8-CD45RO+ cells for memory CD4+ T cells. Sequenced: memory CD4+ T cells from blood. These receptors all come from an adult in good health and CMV-seropositive.

This clone was detected only a few times. V and J are TRBV6-6 and TRBJ1-2; 7 bases agree with TRBD1. Trimming took 7 bases from V and 6 from J; bases not matched to a gene: 2. Germline CDR1 is MNHNY and CDR2 is SVGAGI (reference sequence). CDR3 length: 11 amino acids. CDR3 loop: CASTGGDGYTF. The CDR3, as DNA: TGTGCCAGCACAGGGGGGGATGGCTACACCTTC.

This clone has a handful of counts. The chain couples TRBV29-1 to TRBJ1-2; D is undetermined. This CDR3 has 13 residues. Germline CDR1 reads SQVTM; CDR2 reads ANQGSEA. V was trimmed by 4 bases and J by 8 bases, leaving 17 bases between them. The CDR3 bases are TGCAGCGTTGTACCCTCCTCCCTAGGGGGCTACACCTTC. Encoded protein: CSVVPSSLGGYTF.

The rearrangement joins TRBV5-4 to TRBJ2-2; no definite D call. The ends were cut back, 1 base at V and 5 bases at J, with 9 bases in the middle. This CDR3 comprises 14 residues. CDR1 is SGHNT and CDR2 is YYREEE in the germline V gene (reference sequence). This CDR3 reads CASSLFEGTGELFF. The CDR3, as DNA: TGTGCCAGCAGCTTGTTCGAAGGGACCGGGGAGCTGTTTTTT. The whole variable domain, filled in from reference TRBV5-4 and TRBJ2-2, reads ETGVTQSPTHLIKTRGQQVTLRCSSQSGHNTVSWYQQALGQGPQFIFQYYREEENGRGNFPPRFSGLQFPNYSSELNVNALELDDSALYLCASSLFEGTGELFFGEGSRLTVL.

The V and J genes are TRBV7-2 and TRBJ1-2; D perhaps matches TRBD1 (5 bases). The length of the CDR3 is 13 residues. From germline, CDR1 is SGHTA and CDR2 FQGNSA. The V end lost 4 bases, the J end lost 6 bases, and 12 bases lay between the germline ends. The CDR3 is CASSYGRGDGYTF. DNA for the CDR3: TGTGCCAGCAGCTACGGACGGGGGGATGGCTACACCTTC. Based on the CDR3 plus reference TRBV7-2 and TRBJ1-2, the full variable domain is GAGVSQSPSNKVTEKGKDVELRCDPISGHTALYWYRQSLGQGLEFLIYFQGNSAPDKSGLPSDRFSAERTGGSVSTLTIQRTQQEDSAVYLCASSYGRGDGYTFGSGTRLTVV.